One sample yielded the 21 T cell receptor beta chains listed below, sequenced in a study of shared clonotypes between healthy human individuals. The method was immunoSEQ multiplex PCR; TCRdb's version includes in-frame clones alone and lacks a portion of them. The table lists some 1 million clones, around 74% of them singletons, with 1.4% to 1.5% in the top ten. The sample taken for sequencing was memory CD4+ T cells sorted from blood. Subset described: CD45RA-negative fraction. The receptors shown here come from a man between 18 and 35 years old in good health.

The rearrangement joins TRBV7-2 to TRBJ2-7, with 8 bases fitting TRBD1. V was clipped by 5 bases and J by 5 bases; unmatched bases: 8. CDR3 length: 14 amino acids. Germline loops: CDR1 SGHTA, CDR2 FQGNSA. CDR3 protein: CASSPQGAFDEQYF. CDR3 nucleotide sequence: TGTGCCAGCAGCCCTCAGGGGGCATTCGACGAGCAGTACTTC. Full variable domain (rest looked up from reference TRBV7-2 and TRBJ2-7): GAGVSQSPSNKVTEKGKDVELRCDPISGHTALYWYRQSLGQGLEFLIYFQGNSAPDKSGLPSDRFSAERTGGSVSTLTIQRTQQEDSAVYLCASSPQGAFDEQYFGPGTRLTVT.

This clone was found a few times. The gene calls are TRBV4-2 and TRBJ1-2; no definite D call. Looked up from germline, CDR1 is LGHNA and CDR2 is YNFKEQ. V dropped 1 base and J dropped 2 bases, with 11 bases sitting between them. The length of the CDR3 is 15 residues. The CDR3 DNA reads as TGTGCCAGCAGCCAAGCCCTGACTGTAAACTATGGCTACACCTTC. Translating gives CASSQALTVNYGYTF.

With respect to this clone: At one boundary the junction diverges from the germline segment, which might be a read error. The same CDR3 is also encoded by other DNA sequences in this sample. This chain connects TRBV5-1 to TRBJ1-1, with D hard to call. The length of the CDR3 is 14 residues. In germline, CDR1 is SGHRS, CDR2 YFSETQ. The chain's CDR3 is CASSLGGKNTEAFF. The CDR3 coding sequence is TGCGCCAGCAGTTTGGGCGGAAAGAACACTGAAGCTTTCTTT.

The rearrangement uses TRBV6-5 and TRBJ1-5; TRBD1 might be the D (5 bases). The germline V and J ends were trimmed by 2 bases and 9 bases, with 11 bases remaining between them. The germline V gene has CDR1 MNHEY and CDR2 SVGAGI. The CDR3 is made up of 13 amino acids. The DNA for the CDR3 is TGTGCCAGCAGTTACCGTCGGGGCGGGCCCCAGCATTTT. This sequence encodes CASSYRRGGPQHF.

The chain links TRBV9 to TRBJ1-5; D not certain. V gave up 3 bases and J gave up 9 bases, with 16 bases separating them. In germline, CDR1 is SGDLS, CDR2 YYNGEE. This CDR3 is built from 14 residues. In DNA form, the CDR3 reads TGTGCCAGCAGCGCCGAGGGCTTAAGGAGGCCCCAGCATTTT. As protein: CASSAEGLRRPQHF.

Of note for this clone: One end of the junction does not line up with germline, which may come from a read error. The chain recombines TRBV5-6 with TRBJ2-5; possible D gene TRBD1, 6 bases. The end of the DNA is better explained by TRBJ2-7, so the J call may be wrong. Germline lookup yields CDR1 SGHDT and CDR2 YYEEEE. The CDR3 contains 15 residues. This CDR3 reads CASSLGHASSYEQYF. CDR3 sequence (DNA): TGTGCCAGCAGTTTGGGACACGCGAGCTCCTACGAGCAGTACTTC.

The rearrangement joins TRBV18 to TRBJ2-3; D ambiguous. Germline-derived CDR1 and CDR2 are KGHSH and LQKENI. Trimming removed 1 base from V and 1 base from J, with 6 bases in between. The CDR3 spans 14 residues. The CDR3 is CASSPLTGTDTQYF. The DNA of the CDR3 is TGTGCCAGCTCACCACTGACCGGCACAGATACGCAGTATTTT.

The V and J genes are TRBV7-9 and TRBJ1-2; D is perhaps TRBD1 (5 bases). V was trimmed by 5 bases and J by 4 bases, leaving 11 bases between them. The germline CDR1 and CDR2 sequences are SEHNR and FQNEAQ (reference sequence). The CDR3 is 13 amino acids. The CDR3 coding sequence is TGTGCCAGCAGCCCCGGGGCGACCTATGGCTACACCTTC. Encoded protein: CASSPGATYGYTF. Looking up the rest from reference TRBV7-9 and TRBJ1-2 gives the full variable domain: DTGVSQNPRHKITKRGQNVTFRCDPISEHNRLYWYRQTLGQGPEFLTYFQNEAQLEKSRLLSDRFSAERPKGSFSTLEIQRTEQGDSAMYLCASSPGATYGYTFGSGTRLTVV.

The genes are TRBV27 and TRBJ1-1; 7 nucleotides line up with TRBD1. With 0 bases clipped from V and 2 bases from J, the junction kept 6 bases outside the gene matches. CDR3 length: 16 amino acids. From germline, CDR1 is MNHEY and CDR2 SMNVEV (reference sequence). CDR3 sequence: CASSLSRGTANTEAFF. The CDR3 DNA reads as TGTGCCAGCAGTTTATCAAGGGGGACAGCTAACACTGAAGCTTTCTTT.

This clone was detected only a few times. The chain joins TRBV29-1 to TRBJ2-7, with 11 bases aligning to TRBD1. The CDR3 loop spans 13 amino acids. The V gene end was trimmed by 4 bases and the J gene end by 7 bases; junction bases not matched to a gene: 6. The germline gives CDR1 SQVTM, CDR2 ANQGSEA. In DNA form, the CDR3 reads TGCAGCGTTGCGGACAGGGGGCTTCAGGAGCAGTACTTC. It codes for CSVADRGLQEQYF.

The chain combines TRBV6-6 with TRBJ2-7; D unclear. Trimming pared 5 bases from V and 2 bases from J, leaving 7 bases between. The CDR3 contains 12 residues. Germline V CDR1 and CDR2: MNHNY, SVGAGI (reference sequence). The CDR3 loop is CASSGQPYEQYF. CDR3 nucleotide sequence: TGTGCCAGCAGTGGTCAGCCCTACGAGCAGTACTTC.

The genes are TRBV6-5 and TRBJ2-7; D might be TRBD1 or TRBD2, each matching 5 bases. Germline loops: CDR1 MNHEY, CDR2 SVGAGI. This CDR3 is built from 13 residues. Trimming left V 2 bases short and J 6 bases short, with 11 bases between. CDR3 amino acids: CASSYEGFREQYF. The CDR3 DNA reads as TGTGCCAGCAGTTACGAGGGGTTCCGCGAGCAGTACTTC.

Of note for this clone: Other nucleotide sequences from this sample produce the same CDR3. The chain employs TRBV5-6 and TRBJ1-4; TRBD1 might be the D (5 bases). The germline V and J ends were trimmed by 0 bases and 4 bases, with 7 bases remaining between them. The CDR3 is 14 residues long. CDR1 and CDR2 from the germline V gene are SGHDT and YYEEEE. The CDR3 spells CASSLAGRNEKLFF. The CDR3 coding sequence is TGTGCCAGCAGCTTGGCGGGGCGTAATGAAAAACTGTTTTTT.

The V gene is TRBV5-1, the J gene TRBJ1-6; D remains unclear. V shed 3 bases and J shed 6 bases, with 7 bases lying between them. From germline, CDR1 is SGHRS and CDR2 YFSETQ. This CDR3 has 13 residues. The CDR3 region has the DNA TGCGCCAGCAGCTATGAGTTTAATTCACCCCTCCACTTT. This translates into CASSYEFNSPLHF.

The genes are TRBV2 and TRBJ2-7; D unclear. The ends were cut back, 7 bases at V and 6 bases at J, with 10 bases in the middle. Germline assignment: CDR1 SNHLY and CDR2 FYNNEI. This CDR3 has 11 amino acids. The CDR3 region has the DNA TGTGCCAGCAATATCGTCTCCGAGCAGTACTTC. As protein: CASNIVSEQYF.

In its sample, this clone was seen a few times. J is TRBJ1-2 and V is TRBV21-1; the table assigns TRBD1, which was not confirmed against the DNA. TRBV21-1 has pseudogene status. This CDR3 is 17 amino acids long. This CDR3 is CASSKGPGGPANYGYTF. The CDR3, as DNA: TGTGCCAGCAGCAAGGGACCAGGGGGCCCAGCTAACTATGGCTACACCTTC.

This clone was seen only once. The genes are TRBV2 and TRBJ2-3; no clear D gene. The CDR3 runs 12 residues. Trimming stripped 8 bases from V and 5 bases from J, with 11 bases between. Germline assignment: CDR1 SNHLY and CDR2 FYNNEI. The CDR3 DNA reads TGTGCCAGCGGCTCGTTCGGAGATACGCAGTATTTT. It codes for CASGSFGDTQYF.

The chain couples TRBV28 to TRBJ1-5, with 8 bases lining up with TRBD1. This CDR3 spans 18 amino acids. The germline V gene has CDR1 MDHEN and CDR2 SYDVKM. V gave up 3 bases and J gave up 2 bases; unmatched junction bases: 12. CDR3 region: CASSLTGVGVLGNQPQHF. The CDR3 nucleotides read TGTGCCAGCAGTTTGACAGGGGTCGGGGTTCTAGGCAATCAGCCCCAGCATTTT.

The CDR3 reads CASRKGLIGLLAGPYQETQYF. The CDR3 region has the DNA TGCGCCAGCAGGAAGGGACTTATAGGACTACTAGCGGGGCCGTACCAAGAGACCCAGTACTTC. The gene calls are TRBV5-1 and TRBJ2-5; 10 nucleotides line up with TRBD2. The trim removed 5 bases at V and 0 bases at J, leaving 22 bases unmatched. Germline V gene sequence: CDR1 SGHRS, CDR2 YFSETQ. This CDR3 is 21 amino acids long.

This chain connects TRBV7-9 to TRBJ1-2; D is perhaps TRBD1 (5 bases). The V and J ends lost 5 bases and 8 bases respectively, with 15 bases between them. This CDR3 region has 13 residues. Germline-derived CDR1 and CDR2 are SEHNR and FQNEAQ (reference sequence). This chain's CDR3 is CASSAQDLRGYTF. CDR3 in DNA: TGTGCCAGCAGCGCACAGGATTTGCGGGGCTACACCTTC.

The chain recombines TRBV6-5 with TRBJ2-2; D is perhaps TRBD1 or TRBD2 (6 bases each). Germline V CDR1 and CDR2: MNHEY, SVGAGI. The length of the CDR3 is 13 residues. V was trimmed by 8 bases and J by 4 bases, leaving 11 bases between them. This chain's CDR3 is CASVRGVTGELFF. The CDR3 nucleotides read TGTGCCAGCGTTAGGGGGGTCACCGGGGAGCTGTTTTTT.